One sample yielded the 28 T cell receptor beta chains listed below, sequenced in a study of liver allograft versus peripheral blood T cells. About the research overall: A comparison was made between T cell receptor repertoires in transplanted livers and those in recipients' peripheral blood.

MiXCR, applied by TCRdb to the reads, yields one record per CDR3 protein. Of 9,700 or so distinct CDR3 sequences detected, 25% to 30% appear once; the ten largest clones hold about 8%. These receptors all stem from a human patient who had a liver transplant. The graft donor may have given rise to some T cells.

This clonotype was counted only a few times. This chain links TRBV30 with TRBJ1-2; D is possibly TRBD1 (5 bases). Deletions cut 0 bases from V and 0 bases from J, with 8 bases between. The germline V gene has CDR1 GTSNPN and CDR2 SVGIG (reference sequence). This CDR3 has 14 residues. DNA of the CDR3: TGTGCCTGGAGTGTACTAGGGGCTAACTATGGCTACACCTTC. Translation gives CAWSVLGANYGYTF.

This clonotype was seen more than once but under ten times. The CDR3: CSARDLRQGSNSPLHF. CDR3 coding DNA: TGCAGTGCTAGAGATCTCAGACAGGGCTCTAATTCACCCCTCCACTTT. The chain joins TRBV20-1 to TRBJ1-6; 7 nucleotides align to TRBD1. This CDR3 region has 16 residues. With V trimmed by 0 bases and J by 6 bases, 8 bases remained unmatched. Germline V gives CDR1 DFQATT, CDR2 SNEGSKA (reference sequence).

The V and J genes are TRBV2 and TRBJ2-1; TRBD1 matches 7 bases. Trimming removed 7 bases from V and 9 bases from J; junction bases left unmatched: 9. This CDR3 contains 13 residues. Germline CDR1 SNHLY, CDR2 FYNNEI. The CDR3 is CASILDRESEQFF. CDR3 sequence (DNA): TGTGCCAGCATCTTAGACAGGGAGTCTGAGCAGTTCTTC.

This clonotype turned up a few times. The CDR3 region is CSARQGDTEAFF. The DNA of the CDR3 is TGCAGTGCTCGACAGGGGGACACTGAAGCTTTCTTT. The chain employs TRBV20-1 and TRBJ1-1; 9 bases agree with TRBD1. V lost 5 bases and J lost 3; bases outside the gene matches: 1. Germline loops: CDR1 DFQATT, CDR2 SNEGSKA (reference sequence). The CDR3 runs 12 residues.

In nucleotides, the CDR3 is TGTGCCAGCAGCTTAATACAAGATGAAAAACTGTTTTTT. It encodes CASSLIQDEKLFF. The chain links TRBV11-2 to TRBJ1-4; no firm D call. Germline assignment: CDR1 SGHAT and CDR2 FQNNGV. The CDR3 extends over 13 amino acids. Trimming pared 2 bases from V and 6 bases from J, leaving 7 bases between.

Details on this clonotype: It may be a read error: a sequence one base away is much more abundant. The chain links TRBV6-5 to TRBJ1-5; D remains ambiguous. With 2 bases removed from V and 5 bases from J, the gap between germline ends came to 13 bases. The germline CDR1 and CDR2 sequences are MNHEY and SVGAGI. The CDR3 is 15 amino acids. CDR3 in amino acids: CASSYTRLGDQPQHF. The DNA for the CDR3 is TGTGCCAGCAGTTACACAAGGCTCGGAGATCAGCCCCAGCATTTT.

This sequence joins TRBV3-1 and TRBJ1-2, with 7 bases fitting TRBD1. Germline V gene lookup returns CDR1 LGHDT and CDR2 YNNKEL (reference sequence). J gave up 8 bases and V 3 bases, and 6 bases lay outside the gene matches. The CDR3 runs to 13 residues. This chain's CDR3 is CASSHGQVPGYTF. CDR3 DNA sequence: TGTGCCAGCAGCCACGGACAGGTCCCAGGCTACACCTTC.

V usage is TRBV18 and J usage is TRBJ1-1; 7 bases line up with TRBD1. The CDR3 has 13 amino acids. The J segment lost 1 base and the V segment lost 6 bases, leaving 2 bases of the junction unmatched. The germline V gene encodes CDR1 KGHSH and CDR2 LQKENI. CDR3 sequence reads: CASSRQGNTEAFF. The CDR3 bases are TGTGCCAGCTCCCGACAGGGGAACACTGAAGCTTTCTTT.

This clonotype rates as medium-sized. This chain joins TRBV19 and TRBJ2-1; the D gene could be TRBD1 or TRBD2 (6 bases each). This CDR3 is 14 amino acids long. Germline V gene lookup returns CDR1 LNHDA and CDR2 SQIVND (reference sequence). Trimming removed 5 bases at V and 6 bases at J, with 14 bases between. CDR3 coding DNA: TGTGCCAGTAGTTGGTGGGGGGCGGGCAATGAGCAGTTCTTC. It yields the protein CASSWWGAGNEQFF. The variable domain in full, with the rest retrieved from reference TRBV19 and TRBJ2-1, is DGGITQSPKYLFRKEGQNVTLSCEQNLNHDAMYWYRQDPGQGLRLIYYSQIVNDFQKGDIAEGYSVSREKKESFPLTVTSAQKNPTAFYLCASSWWGAGNEQFFGPGTRLTVL.

The chain couples TRBV29-1 to TRBJ1-1, with D maybe TRBD1 (5 bases). Germline-derived CDR1 and CDR2 are SQVTM and ANQGSEA. V gave up 7 bases and J gave up 4 bases, with 19 bases separating them. This CDR3 comprises 14 residues. The CDR3 DNA is TGCAGCGCCAACGGATGGGGGGGAGGCACTGAAGCTTTCTTT. Protein sequence: CSANGWGGGTEAFF. The full variable domain, in which reference TRBV29-1 and TRBJ1-1 provide the parts outside the CDR3, is SAVISQKPSRDICQRGTSLTIQCQVDSQVTMMFWYRQQPGQSLTLIATANQGSEATYESGFVIDKFPISRPNLTFSTLTVSNMSPEDSSIYLCSANGWGGGTEAFFGQGTRLTVV.

The DNA of the CDR3 is TGTGCCAGCTCATTGAGGCAGGACACTGAAGCTTTCTTT. It codes for CASSLRQDTEAFF. This sequence joins TRBV18 and TRBJ1-1; D unresolved. The CDR3 runs 13 residues. V lost 5 bases and J lost 3, with 10 bases in between. Germline CDR1 and CDR2: KGHSH and LQKENI.

This clonotype was seen at least ten times. V usage is TRBV5-4 and J usage is TRBJ2-5; 9 nucleotides match TRBD2. CDR1 SGHNT and CDR2 YYREEE come from the germline V gene (reference sequence). The CDR3 is 15 residues long. Trimming removed 0 bases from V and 2 bases from J; junction bases left unmatched: 2. CDR3 residues: CASSLVLAGQETQYF. The CDR3, as DNA: TGTGCCAGCAGCTTGGTACTAGCGGGTCAAGAGACCCAGTACTTC. Variable domain in full (rest from reference TRBV5-4 and TRBJ2-5): ETGVTQSPTHLIKTRGQQVTLRCSSQSGHNTVSWYQQALGQGPQFIFQYYREEENGRGNFPPRFSGLQFPNYSSELNVNALELDDSALYLCASSLVLAGQETQYFGPGTRLLVL.

In this sample, this clonotype turned up a few times. This chain connects TRBV29-1 to TRBJ2-1; either TRBD1 or TRBD2 may supply D (6 bases each). Germline V gene sequence: CDR1 SQVTM, CDR2 ANQGSEA. The CDR3 totals 13 residues. V was clipped by 8 bases and J by 9 bases, with 20 bases between them. The CDR3 DNA reads TGCAGCTCCGGGGGACATAAGGGTCTTGAGCAGTTCTTC. Translating gives CSSGGHKGLEQFF.

The gene calls are TRBV30 and TRBJ1-5; D remains unclear. This CDR3 is 12 amino acids long. V shed 3 bases and J shed 0 bases, with 3 bases lying between them. Germline loops: CDR1 GTSNPN, CDR2 SVGIG (reference sequence). The CDR3 sequence: CAWSLSNQPQHF. The CDR3 DNA is TGTGCCTGGAGCCTTAGCAATCAGCCCCAGCATTTT.

The table lists this clonotype with a few counts. This chain uses TRBV10-1 with TRBJ2-5; D is unresolved. Germline V gene sequence: CDR1 WNHNN, CDR2 SYGVQD (reference sequence). The CDR3 spans 20 residues. V lost 5 bases to trimming and J lost 3 bases, with 31 bases between them. The CDR3 region is CASSSPQEEFLLKREETQYF. The CDR3, as DNA: TGCGCCAGCAGTTCCCCCCAAGAAGAGTTTTTACTTAAAAGGGAAGAGACCCAGTACTTC.

For this clonotype: At one of its ends the junction is not consistent with the germline gene, which may arise from a read error. V gene TRBV18 combines with J gene TRBJ1-1; D might be TRBD1 (5 bases). The CDR3 covers 13 residues. Germline lookup yields CDR1 KGHSH and CDR2 LQKENI. The CDR3 nucleotides read TGTGCCACCTCAGGGCAGGCGAACACTGAAGCTTTCTTT. Protein sequence: CATSGQANTEAFF. Drawing the rest from reference TRBV18 and TRBJ1-1, the complete variable domain is NAGVMQNPRHLVRRRGQEARLRCSPMKGHSHVYWYRQLPEEGLKFMVYLQKENIIDESGMPKERFSAEFPKEGPSILRIQQVVRGDSAAYFCATSGQANTEAFFGQGTRLTVV.

This clonotype rates as medium-sized. The J gene is TRBJ2-7, the V gene TRBV18; 13 bases are shared with TRBD2. Unmatched junction bases numbered 1, after V lost 6 bases and J lost 5 bases. This CDR3 is built from 13 residues. Germline values: CDR1 KGHSH, CDR2 LQKENI. CDR3 loop: CASSTSGRDEQYF. Written as DNA, the CDR3 is TGTGCCAGCTCCACTAGCGGGAGGGACGAGCAGTACTTC.

This clonotype is classed as medium-sized. The CDR3 loop reads CASSLGSGNTIYF. The CDR3 DNA follows: TGTGCCAGCAGTCTCGGCTCTGGAAACACCATATATTTT. This chain links TRBV12-3 or TRBV12-4 with TRBJ1-3; no clear D. This CDR3 has 13 residues. V was clipped by 5 bases and J by 0 bases, with 5 bases between them.

This clonotype was seen at least ten times. The chain employs TRBV9 and TRBJ2-3, with D possibly TRBD2 on 6 matching bases. V was trimmed by 5 bases and J by 1 base, leaving 8 bases between them. The CDR3 is 13 residues long. Germline V CDR1 and CDR2: SGDLS, YYNGEE. CDR3 nucleotide sequence: TGTGCCAGCAGGGGGGAGGGCACAGATACGCAGTATTTT. Amino acid sequence: CASRGEGTDTQYF.

This clonotype has just one count. A much larger clone lies a single base off, so this may be a read error. The rearrangement links TRBV28 to TRBJ2-3, with 10 bases identical to TRBD2. The junction had 5 bases not matched to a gene; V was cut back by 5 bases and J by 3 bases. The CDR3 has 15 residues. Germline V gene sequence: CDR1 MDHEN, CDR2 SYDVKM. The CDR3 bases are TGTGCCAGCAGTCCATCACTAGCGGGAACAGATACGCAGTATTTT. Translation gives CASSPSLAGTDTQYF.

This clonotype came up a few times. The genes are TRBV18 and TRBJ2-6; D gene unclear. V lost 2 bases and J lost 2, with 10 bases in between. The CDR3 contains 16 residues. Germline CDR1 and CDR2: KGHSH and LQKENI. CDR3 sequence (DNA): TGTGCCAGCTCACCAGACAATACAGCTGGGGCCAACGTCCTGACTTTC. It encodes CASSPDNTAGANVLTF.

This clonotype was recorded a few times. The chain carries TRBV15 and TRBJ2-5; 10 bases agree with TRBD2. CDR1 is LNHNV and CDR2 is YYDKDF in the germline V gene (reference sequence). This CDR3 contains 14 residues. Unmatched junction bases numbered 10, after V lost 3 bases and J lost 12 bases. CDR3 region: CATSRGSGGAAKYF. The CDR3 nucleotides read TGTGCCACCAGCAGGGGAAGCGGGGGGGCCGCGAAGTACTTC.

This clonotype occurred a few times. CDR3 region: CASSQAGVGNTIYF. The DNA of the CDR3 is TGTGCCAGCAGCCAAGCAGGGGTTGGAAACACCATATATTTT. The chain employs TRBV3-1 and TRBJ1-3; TRBD1 might be the D (6 bases). Germline values: CDR1 LGHDT, CDR2 YNNKEL (reference sequence). The CDR3 loop spans 14 amino acids. V was cut by 1 base and J by 3 bases, with 7 bases left in between. The whole variable domain, filled in from reference TRBV3-1 and TRBJ1-3, reads DTAVSQTPKYLVTQMGNDKSIKCEQNLGHDTMYWYKQDSKKFLKIMFSYNNKELIINETVPNRFSPKSPDKAHLNLHINSLELGDSAVYFCASSQAGVGNTIYFGEGSWLTVV.

The count of this clonotype is one. The chain uses TRBV9 and TRBJ1-1; D might be TRBD1 (5 bases). This CDR3 region has 16 residues. Per the germline V gene, CDR1 is SGDLS and CDR2 is YYNGEE. Trimming took 0 bases from V and 5 from J, leaving 17 bases between them. The CDR3 reads CASSVGTAGTNTEAFF. The CDR3 DNA sequence: TGTGCCAGCAGCGTAGGGACCGCCGGGACGAATACTGAAGCTTTCTTT. Combining the CDR3 with reference TRBV9 and TRBJ1-1 gives the whole variable domain DSGVTQTPKHLITATGQRVTLRCSPRSGDLSVYWYQQSLDQGLQFLIQYYNGEERAKGNILERFSAQQFPDLHSELNLSSLELGDSALYFCASSVGTAGTNTEAFFGQGTRLTVV.

In its sample, this clonotype ranks as medium-sized (0.01 to 0.1%). The rearrangement links TRBV5-4 to TRBJ2-7; D not certain. The germline V gene encodes CDR1 SGHNT and CDR2 YYREEE (reference sequence). The V end lost 1 base, the J end lost 6 bases, and 8 bases lay between the germline ends. There are 12 residues in the CDR3. CDR3 residues: CASSLWPLEQYF. The CDR3 region has the DNA TGTGCCAGCAGCTTGTGGCCCCTCGAGCAGTACTTC.

A few counts support this clonotype. The chain carries TRBV6-5 and TRBJ2-7, with D possibly being TRBD1 (5 bases). Per the germline V gene, CDR1 is MNHEY and CDR2 is SVGAGI. The CDR3 contains 15 residues. The V end was cut by 4 bases, the J end by 0 bases, with 13 bases between. CDR3 sequence (DNA): TGTGCCAGCAGTTTAGCCAGGGCATCCTCCTACGAGCAGTACTTC. It yields the protein CASSLARASSYEQYF.

This clonotype is categorized as medium-sized (0.01 to 0.1%). The chain couples TRBV10-3 to TRBJ2-7, with D tentatively TRBD1 (5 bases). V dropped 0 bases and J dropped 1 base, with 16 bases sitting between them. This CDR3 has 17 amino acids. Germline V gives CDR1 ENHRY, CDR2 SYGVKD. The CDR3 bases are TGTGCCATCAGTGAGTCGGGGCGGTACCAGGGATCCTACGAGCAGTACTTC. It yields the protein CAISESGRYQGSYEQYF.

This clonotype was counted between two and nine times. This sequence joins TRBV20-1 and TRBJ2-2, with a tentative D call TRBD1 (5 bases). CDR3 length: 13 amino acids. V lost 1 base and J lost 7, with 10 bases in between. The germline gives CDR1 DFQATT, CDR2 SNEGSKA (reference sequence). The CDR3 region is CSARVGQGGELFF. CDR3 DNA: TGCAGTGCTAGAGTCGGACAAGGCGGGGAGCTGTTTTTT.